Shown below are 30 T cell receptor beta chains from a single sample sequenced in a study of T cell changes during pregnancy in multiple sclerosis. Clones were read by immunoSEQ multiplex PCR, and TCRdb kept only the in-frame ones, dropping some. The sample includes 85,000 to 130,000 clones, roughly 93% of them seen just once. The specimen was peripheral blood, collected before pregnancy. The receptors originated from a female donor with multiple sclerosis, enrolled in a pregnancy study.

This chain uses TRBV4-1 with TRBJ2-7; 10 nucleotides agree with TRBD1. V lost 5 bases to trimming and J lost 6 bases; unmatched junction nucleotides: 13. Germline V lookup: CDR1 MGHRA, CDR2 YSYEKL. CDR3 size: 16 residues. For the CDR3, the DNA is TGCGCCAGCAGCACCCGGGACAGGGGATCTTCTCTCGAGCAGTACTTC. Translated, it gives CASSTRDRGSSLEQYF.

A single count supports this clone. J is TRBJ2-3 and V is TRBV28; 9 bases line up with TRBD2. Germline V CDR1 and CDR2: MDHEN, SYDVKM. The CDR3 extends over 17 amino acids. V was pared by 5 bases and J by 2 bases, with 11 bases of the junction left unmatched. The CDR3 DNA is TGTGCCAGCAGTGATGGGGCGCTAGCGGGATTCACAGATACGCAGTATTTT. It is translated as CASSDGALAGFTDTQYF. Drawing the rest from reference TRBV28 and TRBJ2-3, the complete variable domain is DVKVTQSSRYLVKRTGEKVFLECVQDMDHENMFWYRQDPGLGLRLIYFSYDVKMKEKGDIPEGYSVSREKKERFSLILESASTNQTSMYLCASSDGALAGFTDTQYFGPGTRLTVL.

CDR3 in amino acids: CASSLRPGAKNIQYF. The CDR3 nucleotides are TGTGCCAGCAGCTTACGCCCCGGGGCCAAAAACATTCAGTACTTC. The V and J genes are TRBV7-8 and TRBJ2-4; no reliable D call. V lost 2 bases and J 1 base, leaving 9 bases between the germline ends. The CDR3 length is 15 residues. Germline V gives CDR1 SGHVS, CDR2 FQNEAQ. Full variable domain (remainder filled in from reference TRBV7-8 and TRBJ2-4): GAGVSQSPRYKVAKRGQDVALRCDPISGHVSLFWYQQALGQGPEFLTYFQNEAQLDKSGLPSDRFFAERPEGSVSTLKIQRTQQEDSAVYLCASSLRPGAKNIQYFGAGTRLSVL.

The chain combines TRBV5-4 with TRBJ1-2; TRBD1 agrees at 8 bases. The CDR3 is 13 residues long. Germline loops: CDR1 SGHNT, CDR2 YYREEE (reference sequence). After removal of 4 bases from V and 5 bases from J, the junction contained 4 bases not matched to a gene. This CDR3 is CASSPDRDYGYTF. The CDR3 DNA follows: TGTGCCAGCAGCCCGGACAGGGATTATGGCTACACCTTC. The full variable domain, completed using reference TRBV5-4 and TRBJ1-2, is ETGVTQSPTHLIKTRGQQVTLRCSSQSGHNTVSWYQQALGQGPQFIFQYYREEENGRGNFPPRFSGLQFPNYSSELNVNALELDDSALYLCASSPDRDYGYTFGSGTRLTVV.

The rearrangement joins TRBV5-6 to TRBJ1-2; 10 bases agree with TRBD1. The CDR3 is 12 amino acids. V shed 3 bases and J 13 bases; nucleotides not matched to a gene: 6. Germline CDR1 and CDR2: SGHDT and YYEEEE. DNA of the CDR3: TGTGCCAGCAGCTCCGAAGGACAGGGGGGCACCTTC. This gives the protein CASSSEGQGGTF.

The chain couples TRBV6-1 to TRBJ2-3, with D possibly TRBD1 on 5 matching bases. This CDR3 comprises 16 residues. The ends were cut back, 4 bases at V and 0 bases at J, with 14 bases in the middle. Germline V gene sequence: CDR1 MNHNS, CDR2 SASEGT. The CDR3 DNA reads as TGTGCCAGCAGTGGTCGACAGCCATCTAGCACAGATACGCAGTATTTT. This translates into CASSGRQPSSTDTQYF.

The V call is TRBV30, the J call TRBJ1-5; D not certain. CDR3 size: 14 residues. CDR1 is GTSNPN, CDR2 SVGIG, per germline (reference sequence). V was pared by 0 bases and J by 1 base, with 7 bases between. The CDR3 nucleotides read TGTGCCTGGAGTGTAGTAAGCAGCAATCAGCCCCAGCATTTT. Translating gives CAWSVVSSNQPQHF.

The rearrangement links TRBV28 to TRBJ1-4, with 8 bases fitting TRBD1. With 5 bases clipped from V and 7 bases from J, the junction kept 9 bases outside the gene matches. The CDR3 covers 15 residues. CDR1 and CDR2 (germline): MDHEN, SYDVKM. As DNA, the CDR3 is TGTGCCAGCAGTCACGGCAGGGGGCCCGGTGAAAAACTGTTTTTT. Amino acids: CASSHGRGPGEKLFF.

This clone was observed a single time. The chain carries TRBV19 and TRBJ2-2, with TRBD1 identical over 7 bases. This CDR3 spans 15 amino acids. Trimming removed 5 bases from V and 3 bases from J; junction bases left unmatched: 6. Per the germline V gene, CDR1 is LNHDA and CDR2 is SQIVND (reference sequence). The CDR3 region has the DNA TGTGCCAGTAGTCCCAGGGACAGAGACACCGGGGAGCTGTTTTTT. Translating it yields CASSPRDRDTGELFF.

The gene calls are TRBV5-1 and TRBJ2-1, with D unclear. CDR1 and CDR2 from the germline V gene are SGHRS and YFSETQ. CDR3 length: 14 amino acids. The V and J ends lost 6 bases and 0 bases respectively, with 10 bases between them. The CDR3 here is CASNERSSYNEQFF. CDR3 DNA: TGCGCCAGCAACGAGAGGAGCTCCTACAATGAGCAGTTCTTC.

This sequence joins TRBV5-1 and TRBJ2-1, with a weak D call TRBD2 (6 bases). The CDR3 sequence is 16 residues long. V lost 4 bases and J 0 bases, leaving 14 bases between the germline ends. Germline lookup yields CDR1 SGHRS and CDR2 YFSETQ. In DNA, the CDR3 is TGCGCCAGCAGCCCGGAGGCGGGGAGCTCCTACAATGAGCAGTTCTTC. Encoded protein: CASSPEAGSSYNEQFF.

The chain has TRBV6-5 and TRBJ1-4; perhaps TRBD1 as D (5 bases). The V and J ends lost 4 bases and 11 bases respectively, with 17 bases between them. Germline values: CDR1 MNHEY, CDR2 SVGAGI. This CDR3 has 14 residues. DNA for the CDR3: TGTGCCAGCAGTTCTCGCAGCGCGGGACCTAAACTGTTTTTT. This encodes CASSSRSAGPKLFF.

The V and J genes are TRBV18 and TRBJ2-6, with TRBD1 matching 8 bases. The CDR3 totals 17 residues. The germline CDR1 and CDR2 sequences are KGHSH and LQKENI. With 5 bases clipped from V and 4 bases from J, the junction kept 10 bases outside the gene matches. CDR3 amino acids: CASSLGTGTSGANVLTF. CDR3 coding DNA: TGTGCCAGCTCATTGGGGACAGGAACTTCAGGGGCCAACGTCCTGACTTTC.

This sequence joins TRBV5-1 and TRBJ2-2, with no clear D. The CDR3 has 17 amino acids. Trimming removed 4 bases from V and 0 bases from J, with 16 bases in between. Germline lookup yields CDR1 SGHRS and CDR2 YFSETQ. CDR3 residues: CASSRNLEIANTGELFF. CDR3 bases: TGCGCCAGCAGCCGAAATTTAGAAATCGCGAACACCGGGGAGCTGTTTTTT.

CDR3 bases: TGTGCCAGCAGCCCCCGGACAGCCAGGGATGGCTACACCTTC. It codes for CASSPRTARDGYTF. The gene calls are TRBV14 and TRBJ1-2; D possibly corresponds to TRBD1 (6 bases). V lost 4 bases and J 6 bases, leaving 15 bases between the germline ends. CDR3 length equals 14 residues. Germline lookup yields CDR1 SGHDN and CDR2 FVKESK.

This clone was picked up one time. This CDR3 is CASSFSSGVYNEQFF. The CDR3 DNA is TGTGCCAGCAGCTTCTCTAGCGGGGTCTACAATGAGCAGTTCTTC. The chain combines TRBV5-6 with TRBJ2-1, with 9 bases fitting TRBD2. Germline values: CDR1 SGHDT, CDR2 YYEEEE. V lost 2 bases, J lost 3 bases, and 3 bases stayed unmatched. This CDR3 is 15 amino acids long.

The CDR3 is CASSYSGDRYYEQYF. CDR3 sequence (DNA): TGTGCCAGCAGTTACTCGGGGGACAGGTACTACGAGCAGTACTTC. The chain is built from TRBV6-5 and TRBJ2-7; TRBD1 matches 8 bases. Germline lookup yields CDR1 MNHEY and CDR2 SVGAGI. This CDR3 is built from 15 residues. V lost 0 bases to trimming and J lost 3 bases; unmatched junction nucleotides: 4.

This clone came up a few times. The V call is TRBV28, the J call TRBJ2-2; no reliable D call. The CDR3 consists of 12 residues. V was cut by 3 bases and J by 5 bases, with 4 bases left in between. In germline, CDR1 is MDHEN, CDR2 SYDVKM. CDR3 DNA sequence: TGTGCCAGCAGTTTTAGTACCGGGGAGCTGTTTTTT. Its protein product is CASSFSTGELFF. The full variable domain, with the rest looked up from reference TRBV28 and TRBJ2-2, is DVKVTQSSRYLVKRTGEKVFLECVQDMDHENMFWYRQDPGLGLRLIYFSYDVKMKEKGDIPEGYSVSREKKERFSLILESASTNQTSMYLCASSFSTGELFFGEGSRLTVL.

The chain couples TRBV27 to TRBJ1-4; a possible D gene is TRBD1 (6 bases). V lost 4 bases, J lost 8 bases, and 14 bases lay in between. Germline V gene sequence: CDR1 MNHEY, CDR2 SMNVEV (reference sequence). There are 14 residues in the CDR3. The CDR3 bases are TGTGCCAGCAGTTCAACAGGGTTGGAAGAAAAACTGTTTTTT. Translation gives CASSSTGLEEKLFF.

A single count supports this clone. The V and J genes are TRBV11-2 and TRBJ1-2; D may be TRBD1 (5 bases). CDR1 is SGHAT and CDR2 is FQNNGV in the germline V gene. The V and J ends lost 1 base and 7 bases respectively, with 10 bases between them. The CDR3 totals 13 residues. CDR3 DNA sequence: TGTGCCAGCAGCTTAGGGGGGGATCGTGGCTACACCTTC. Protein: CASSLGGDRGYTF.

The CDR3 DNA reads as TGTGCCGCCCCCAGGCCGAGCTATGGCTACACCTTC. Translation gives CAAPRPSYGYTF. The chain joins TRBV30 to TRBJ1-2; D ambiguous. V dropped 8 bases and J dropped 4 bases, with 14 bases sitting between them. CDR1 GTSNPN and CDR2 SVGIG come from the germline V gene (reference sequence). CDR3 size: 12 residues.

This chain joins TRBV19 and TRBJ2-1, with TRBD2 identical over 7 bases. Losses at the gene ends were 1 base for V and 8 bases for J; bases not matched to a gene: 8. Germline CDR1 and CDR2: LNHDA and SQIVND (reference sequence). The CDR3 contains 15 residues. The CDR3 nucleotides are TGTGCCAGTAGTATAGCGGGGGGTGGCGGGTATGAGCAGTTCTTC. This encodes CASSIAGGGGYEQFF.

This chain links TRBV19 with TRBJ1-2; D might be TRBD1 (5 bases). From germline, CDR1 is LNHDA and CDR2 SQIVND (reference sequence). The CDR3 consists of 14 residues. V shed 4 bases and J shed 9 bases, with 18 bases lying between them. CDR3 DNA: TGTGCCAGTAGTACCCCATGGGGGGAGGCACGCTACACCTTC. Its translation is CASSTPWGEARYTF.

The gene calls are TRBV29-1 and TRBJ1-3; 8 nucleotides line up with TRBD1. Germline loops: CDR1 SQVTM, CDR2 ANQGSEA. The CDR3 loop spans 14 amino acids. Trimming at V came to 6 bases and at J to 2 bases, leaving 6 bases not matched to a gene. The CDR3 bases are TGCAGCGTAATTACAGGGGGAACTGGAAACACCATATATTTT. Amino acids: CSVITGGTGNTIYF.

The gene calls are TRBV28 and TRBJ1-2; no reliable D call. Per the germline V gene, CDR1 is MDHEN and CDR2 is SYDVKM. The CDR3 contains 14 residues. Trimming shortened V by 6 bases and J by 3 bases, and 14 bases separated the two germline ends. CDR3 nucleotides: TGTGCCAGCAGGTCCACGGGTTTGGACTATGGCTACACCTTC. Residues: CASRSTGLDYGYTF.

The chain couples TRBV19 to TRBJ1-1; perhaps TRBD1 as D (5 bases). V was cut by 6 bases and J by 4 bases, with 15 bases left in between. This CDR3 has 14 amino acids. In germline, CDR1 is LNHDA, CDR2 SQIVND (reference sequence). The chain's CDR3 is CASRTRGVGTEAFF. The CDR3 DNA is TGTGCCAGTAGGACGCGGGGGGTAGGCACTGAAGCTTTCTTT.

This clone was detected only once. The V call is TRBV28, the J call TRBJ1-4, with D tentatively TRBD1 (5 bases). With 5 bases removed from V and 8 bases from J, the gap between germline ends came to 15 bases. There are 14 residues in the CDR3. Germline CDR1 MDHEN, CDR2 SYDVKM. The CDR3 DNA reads TGTGCCAGCAGTCCCGGCGGGGCGAGGGAAAAACTGTTTTTT. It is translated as CASSPGGAREKLFF.

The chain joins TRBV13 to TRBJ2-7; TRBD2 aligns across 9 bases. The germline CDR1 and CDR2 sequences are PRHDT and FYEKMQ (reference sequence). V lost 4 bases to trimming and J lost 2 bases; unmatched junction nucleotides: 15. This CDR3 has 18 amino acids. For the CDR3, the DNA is TGTGCCAGCAGCTCGGCTCCCACTAGCGGGTTTACTACCTACGAGCAGTACTTC. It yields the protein CASSSAPTSGFTTYEQYF.

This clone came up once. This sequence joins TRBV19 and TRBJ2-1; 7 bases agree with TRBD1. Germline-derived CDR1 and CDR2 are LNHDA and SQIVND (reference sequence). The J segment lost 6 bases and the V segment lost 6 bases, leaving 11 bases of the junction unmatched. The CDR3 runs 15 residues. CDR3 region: CASRTGRKNPNEQFF. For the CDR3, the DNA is TGTGCCAGTAGGACAGGGAGAAAAAACCCCAATGAGCAGTTCTTC.

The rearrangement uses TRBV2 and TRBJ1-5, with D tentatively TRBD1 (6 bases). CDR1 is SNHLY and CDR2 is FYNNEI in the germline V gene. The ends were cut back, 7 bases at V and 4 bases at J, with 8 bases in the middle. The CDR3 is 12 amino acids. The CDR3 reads CASNRVNQPQHF. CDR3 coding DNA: TGTGCCAGCAACAGGGTGAATCAGCCCCAGCATTTT.